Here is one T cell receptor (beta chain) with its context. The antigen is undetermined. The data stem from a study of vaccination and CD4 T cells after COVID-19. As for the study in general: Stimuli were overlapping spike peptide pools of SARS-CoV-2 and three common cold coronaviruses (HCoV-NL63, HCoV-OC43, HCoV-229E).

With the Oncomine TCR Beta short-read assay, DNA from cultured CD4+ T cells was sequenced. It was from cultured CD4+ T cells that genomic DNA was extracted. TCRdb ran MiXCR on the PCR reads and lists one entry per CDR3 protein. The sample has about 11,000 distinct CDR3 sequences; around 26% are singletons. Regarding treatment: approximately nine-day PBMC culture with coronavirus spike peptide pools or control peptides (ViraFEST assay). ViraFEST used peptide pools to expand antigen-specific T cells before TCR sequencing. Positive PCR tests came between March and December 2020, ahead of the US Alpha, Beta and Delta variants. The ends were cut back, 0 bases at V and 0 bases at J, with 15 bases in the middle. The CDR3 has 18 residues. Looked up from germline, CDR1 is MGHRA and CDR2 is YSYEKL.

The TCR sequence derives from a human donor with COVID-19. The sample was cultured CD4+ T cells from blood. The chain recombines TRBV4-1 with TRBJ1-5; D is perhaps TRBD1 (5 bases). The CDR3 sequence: CASSQDVGRSFSNQPQHF. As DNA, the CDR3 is TGCGCCAGCAGCCAAGATGTGGGACGGAGTTTTAGCAATCAGCCCCAGCATTTT.